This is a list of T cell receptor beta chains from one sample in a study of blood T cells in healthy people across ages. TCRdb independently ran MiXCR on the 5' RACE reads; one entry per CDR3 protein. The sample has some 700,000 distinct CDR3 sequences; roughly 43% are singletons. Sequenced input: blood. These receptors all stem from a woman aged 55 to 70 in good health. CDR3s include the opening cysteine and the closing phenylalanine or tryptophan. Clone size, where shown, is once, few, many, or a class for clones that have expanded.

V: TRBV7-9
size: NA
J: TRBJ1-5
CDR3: CASSFGTVLSNQPQHF

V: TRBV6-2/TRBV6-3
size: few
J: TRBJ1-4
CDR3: CASSYAATNEKLFF

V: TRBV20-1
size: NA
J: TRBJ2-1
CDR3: CSAHRTDSYNEQFF

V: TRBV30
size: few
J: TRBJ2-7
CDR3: CASSDRALHEQYF

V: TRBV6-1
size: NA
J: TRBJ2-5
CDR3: CASSEQEGETQYF

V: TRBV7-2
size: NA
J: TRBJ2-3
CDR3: CASSFLIARTSRPHTQYF

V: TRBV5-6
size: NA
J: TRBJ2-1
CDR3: CASSLLATTGGTYNEQFF

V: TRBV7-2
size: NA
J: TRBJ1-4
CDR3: CASSSPGRLNEKLFF

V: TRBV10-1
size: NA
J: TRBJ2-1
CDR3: CASSGPGAYNEQFF

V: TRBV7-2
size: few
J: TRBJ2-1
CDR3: CASSPSEGPYNEQFF

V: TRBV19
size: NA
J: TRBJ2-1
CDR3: CASSFEVHPYNEQFF

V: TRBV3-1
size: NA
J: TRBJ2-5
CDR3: CASRRAGGPLETQYF

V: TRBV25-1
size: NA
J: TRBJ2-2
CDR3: CASSDFRTGNTGELFF

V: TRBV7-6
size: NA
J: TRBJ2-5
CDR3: CASSFQRGNRGEETQYF

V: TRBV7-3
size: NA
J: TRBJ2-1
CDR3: CASTVSGAYNEQFF

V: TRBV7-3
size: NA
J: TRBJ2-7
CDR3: CASSSTSGDSYEQYF

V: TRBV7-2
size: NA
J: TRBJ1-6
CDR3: CASTLGGSHSPLHF

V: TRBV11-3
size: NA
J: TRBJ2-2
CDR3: CASSLKPGPAGELFF

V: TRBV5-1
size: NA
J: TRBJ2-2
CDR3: CASSLSPPPTGELFF

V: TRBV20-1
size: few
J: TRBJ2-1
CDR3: CSARAGSSGSIDEQFF

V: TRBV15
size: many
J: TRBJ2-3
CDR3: CATSRGPPGTGPPTDTQYF

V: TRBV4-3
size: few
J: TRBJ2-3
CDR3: CASRLAAGEGTQYF

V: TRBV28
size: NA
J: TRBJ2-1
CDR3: CASSPPRGGYNEQFF

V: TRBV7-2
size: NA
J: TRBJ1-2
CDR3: CASSRAEHYGYTF

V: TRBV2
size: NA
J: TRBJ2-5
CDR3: CASRVTGGAGQETQYF

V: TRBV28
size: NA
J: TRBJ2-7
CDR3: CASGQVGYEQYF

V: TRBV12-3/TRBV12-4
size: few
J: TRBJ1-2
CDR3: CASSFSGGKGYGYTF